This TCR beta chain was sequenced in a study of low-dose radiotherapy and immunotherapy resistance in tumors. Study overall: Cohort 2 was treated with 1 Gy per fraction every two weeks, amounting to 13 Gy across 26 weeks. Patients were given intravenous nivolumab 240 mg every two weeks plus ipilimumab 1 mg/kg every six weeks.

The J segment lost 7 bases and the V segment lost 6 bases, leaving 2 bases of the junction unmatched. There are 13 residues in the CDR3. Indicated time point: before trial treatment. Donors received nivolumab, ipilimumab, aspirin, low-dose cyclophosphamide and low-dose radiotherapy. Covering alpha and beta chains, TRAV- and TRBV-specific primers were used for the first-strand cDNA. It was with a constant-region primer and a V-primer adapter that TCRs were amplified over approximately 20 PCR cycles. TCRdb analysed the reads with MiXCR anew, one entry per CDR3 protein. The table has 64,000 or so distinct CDR3 sequences, approximately 26% seen once. This clonotype was seen ten or more times.

The V call is TRBV12-3 or TRBV12-4, the J call TRBJ2-1, with 11 bases lining up with TRBD2. This clonotype was obtained from a male donor with rectosigmoid adenocarcinoma. The specimen was PBMCs, collected before treatment. CDR3 nucleotide sequence: TGTGCCAGCAGCCGGACTAGCGGGAATGAGCAGTTCTTC. It is translated as CASSRTSGNEQFF.